This T cell receptor (beta chain) was found in a study of T cells after yellow fever vaccination. Germline values: CDR1 SEHNR, CDR2 FQNEAQ (reference sequence). V shed 2 bases and J 7 bases; nucleotides not matched to a gene: 5. This CDR3 spans 15 amino acids. 5'RACE template switching produced TCR cDNA carrying a universal primer site and UMIs. TCRdb re-derived calls from the 5' RACE reads in MiXCR, one entry per CDR3 protein. Altogether 95,000 to 150,000 distinct CDR3 sequences are present, around 15% being singletons, with the ten largest covering approximately 39%. The specimen comprised CD8+ T cells sorted from PBMCs, sampled 5 days after the yellow fever booster vaccination. The rearrangement links TRBV7-9 to TRBJ2-3; TRBD2 matches at 11 bases. This TCR came from a young man who received the YFV17D yellow fever vaccine. The CDR3 loop is CASSLSSGGHHTQYF. The CDR3 DNA sequence: TGTGCCAGCAGCTTATCTAGCGGGGGGCATCATACGCAGTATTTT.